This T cell receptor (beta chain) derives from a study of cytomegalovirus exposure and HLA in healthy donors. Findings and caveats of the study: One variant, a missense change in DCLRE1C, was linked in a later analysis to TCR beta V- and J-gene trimming.

This clone was seen only a few times. Its antigen is undetermined. Germline CDR1 and CDR2: MGHRA and YSYEKL. The CDR3 loop spans 15 amino acids. The V end was cut by 1 base, the J end by 1 base, with 11 bases between. In the PCR, 60 Vbeta and 13 Jbeta primers were used. Measured with immunoSEQ multiplex PCR; TCRdb has only the in-frame clones, and not every one. Found here are 95,000 to 110,000 clones, almost 80% of them singletons; the top ten hold 5.8%. The sequenced sample consisted of PBMCs. The TCR was taken from a man aged 55-75 years in good health and CMV-seropositive. This rearrangement joins TRBV4-1 to TRBJ2-7; D might be TRBD1 (6 bases). The CDR3 DNA reads as TGCGCCAGCAGCCAAGTTCCCACAGGGTCCTACGAGCAGTACTTC. Protein: CASSQVPTGSYEQYF.